Described below is a single TCR beta chain sequence and its context. Its cognate antigen has yet to be identified. No per-base quality is available; no much larger clone lies one base away. At diagnosis, peripheral blood, uninvolved tumor-adjacent lung and tumor were collected and stored as a combination of fresh-frozen and FFPE material. For TCR repertoire profiling, the blood samples were analyzed as peripheral blood mononuclear cells. TCR beta CDR3 regions were sequenced from DNA using the immunoSEQ Assay. Per the original workflow: To compute T cell density, TCR beta template counts were normalized to usable DNA, which was estimated by amplifying housekeeping genes. The preseqR package was used to estimate richness by extrapolating to 400,000 templates for PBMC samples and to 120,000 templates for tissue samples. Clonality was calculated as one minus Pielou's evenness. To identify tissue-enriched TCRs, differential abundance testing was run on productive amino-acid clonotypes with a minimum total count of 5 and an alpha of 0.1. The Jaccard Index and the Morisita Overlap Index were used to measure repertoire overlap between compartments. TCR beta CDR3s were clustered by GLIPH together with public tetramer-defined viral CDR3s, and at least three viral sequences plus V-gene enrichment were required for viral motifs. Sourced from immuneACCESS, this table was stored by TCRdb with only in-frame sequences that have V and J called. A share of the clones is absent; for the studies checked, an unresolved V gene accounts for under half, and the remainder has no known explanation. The DNA gave D and trimming, while V, J and clone size come from that table. This sample comprises some 82,000 clones, roughly 75% of them detected only once. Of the sample, 15% to 20% falls within the top ten clones.

This sample was included in a study of T cells in localized non-small cell lung cancer (dated by TCRdb to 2020 to 2021). Turning to the overall study: The study analyzed T cell repertoires of 236 early-stage NSCLC patients, comparing tumors and uninvolved tumor-adjacent lungs. The cohort was made up of under 250 treatment-naive NSCLC patients whose localized lung tumors had been resected. Of the NSCLC patients, over 120 were male and around 99 were female, and the mean age was roughly 61 years.

V is pared back by 2 bases and J by 4 bases, with 12 bases lying between the germline termini. From cysteine to phenylalanine, the CDR3 is 13 amino acids long. Only the CDR3 DNA stays, 39 bases, in frame from base 1. CDR1 and CDR2 are read off the germline V gene (reference sequence) as GTSNPN and SVGIG. The full study reports these points: Uninvolved tumor-adjacent lung showed the highest T cell clonality, higher than tumor, which suggests more focused antigenic responses in the adjacent lung. Of the top 100 tumor clones, a median of roughly 60 were detected in paired uninvolved adjacent lung; about 28 were also among that lung's top 100. Since the design was exploratory, TCR variables were selected using unadjusted p-values with no false-discovery rate correction. Because multi-region tumor sequencing was not done, intratumor heterogeneity could not be ruled out. Higher T cell density in blood was associated with longer overall survival, whereas higher clonality in adjacent lung was associated with shorter survival.

This sequence was found in a man aged 40 to 70 with stage II squamous cell lung carcinoma. The sample consisted of PBMCs, taken before any cancer treatment. The chain links TRBV30 with TRBJ2-7; the D gene remains uncertain. The CDR3 region reads CAWSPPGGYEQYF. The bases read TGTGCCTGGAGTCCCCCCGGTGGATACGAGCAGTACTTC.